This T cell receptor beta chain was recovered during a study of control samples from healthy donors and cancer patients. Produced via immunoSEQ multiplex PCR; TCRdb's table is partial and in-frame only. The sample consists of 130,000 or so clones, roughly 90% of them appearing once. Trimming cost V 3 bases and J 6 bases, with 12 bases left between them. The germline V gene has CDR1 MNHEY and CDR2 SMNVEV (reference sequence). This CDR3 spans 13 amino acids. The TCR sequence derives from a man in his fifties or sixties in good health. The chain is built from TRBV27 and TRBJ2-7; no firm D call. The specimen was blood. The CDR3 sequence is CASSLTFRTEQYF. Written as DNA, the CDR3 is TGTGCCAGCAGTTTGACCTTTCGTACCGAGCAGTACTTC.